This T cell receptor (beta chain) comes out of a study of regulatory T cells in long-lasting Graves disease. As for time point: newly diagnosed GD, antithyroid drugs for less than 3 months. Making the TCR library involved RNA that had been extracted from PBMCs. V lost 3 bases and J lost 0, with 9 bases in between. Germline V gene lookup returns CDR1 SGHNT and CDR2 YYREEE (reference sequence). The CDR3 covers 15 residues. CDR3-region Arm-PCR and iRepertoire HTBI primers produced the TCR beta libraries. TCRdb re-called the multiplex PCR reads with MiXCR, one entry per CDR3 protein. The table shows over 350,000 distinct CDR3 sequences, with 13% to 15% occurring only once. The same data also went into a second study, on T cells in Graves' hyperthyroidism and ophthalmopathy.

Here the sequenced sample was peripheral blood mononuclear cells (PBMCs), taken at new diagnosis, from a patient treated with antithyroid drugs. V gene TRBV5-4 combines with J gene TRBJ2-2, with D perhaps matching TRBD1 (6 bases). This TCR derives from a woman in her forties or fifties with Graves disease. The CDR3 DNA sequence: TGTGCCAGCAGCTGGGACATCGCGAACACCGGGGAGCTGTTTTTT. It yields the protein CASSWDIANTGELFF.